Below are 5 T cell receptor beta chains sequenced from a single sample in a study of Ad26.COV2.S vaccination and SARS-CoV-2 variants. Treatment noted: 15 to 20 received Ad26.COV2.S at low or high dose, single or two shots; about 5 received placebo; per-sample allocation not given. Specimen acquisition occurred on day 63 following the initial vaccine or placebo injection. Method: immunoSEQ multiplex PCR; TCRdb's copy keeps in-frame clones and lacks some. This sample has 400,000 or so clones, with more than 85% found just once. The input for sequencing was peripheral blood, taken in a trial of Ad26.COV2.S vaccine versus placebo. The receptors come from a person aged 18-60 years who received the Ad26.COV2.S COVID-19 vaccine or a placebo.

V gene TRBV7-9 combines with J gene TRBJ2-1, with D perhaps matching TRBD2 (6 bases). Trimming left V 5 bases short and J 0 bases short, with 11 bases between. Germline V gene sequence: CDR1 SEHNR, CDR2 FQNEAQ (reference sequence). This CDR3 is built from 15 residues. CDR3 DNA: TGTGCCAGCAGCCTACTAGCTAACTCCTACAATGAGCAGTTCTTC. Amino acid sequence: CASSLLANSYNEQFF.

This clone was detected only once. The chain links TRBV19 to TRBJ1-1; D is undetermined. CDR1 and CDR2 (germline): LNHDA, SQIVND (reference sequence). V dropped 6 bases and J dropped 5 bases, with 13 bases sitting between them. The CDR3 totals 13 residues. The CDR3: CASSLTGETEAFF. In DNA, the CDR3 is TGTGCCAGTAGCTTAACTGGGGAAACTGAAGCTTTCTTT.

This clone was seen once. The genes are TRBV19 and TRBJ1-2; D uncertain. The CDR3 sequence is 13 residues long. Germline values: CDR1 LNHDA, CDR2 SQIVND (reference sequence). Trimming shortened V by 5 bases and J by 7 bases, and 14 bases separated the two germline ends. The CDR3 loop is CASSLTRSAGYTF. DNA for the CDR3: TGTGCCAGTAGTCTAACCCGCTCGGCTGGCTACACCTTC. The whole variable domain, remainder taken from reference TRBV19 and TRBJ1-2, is DGGITQSPKYLFRKEGQNVTLSCEQNLNHDAMYWYRQDPGQGLRLIYYSQIVNDFQKGDIAEGYSVSREKKESFPLTVTSAQKNPTAFYLCASSLTRSAGYTFGSGTRLTVV.

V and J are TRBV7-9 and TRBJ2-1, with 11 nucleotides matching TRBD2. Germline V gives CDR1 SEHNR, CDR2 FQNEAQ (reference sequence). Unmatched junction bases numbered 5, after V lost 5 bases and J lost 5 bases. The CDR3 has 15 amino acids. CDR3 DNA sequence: TGTGCCAGCAGCCCGGGACTAGCGGAAAACAATGAGCAGTTCTTC. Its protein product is CASSPGLAENNEQFF.

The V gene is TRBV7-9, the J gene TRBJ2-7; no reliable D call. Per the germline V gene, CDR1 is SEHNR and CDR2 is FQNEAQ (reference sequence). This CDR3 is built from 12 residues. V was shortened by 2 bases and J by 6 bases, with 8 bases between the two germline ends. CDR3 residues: CASSLPLREQYF. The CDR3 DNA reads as TGTGCCAGCAGCTTACCCCTTCGCGAGCAGTACTTC.